The clone carrying this TCR beta chain was found a few times. Its antigen is unidentified. The CDR3 covers 15 residues. The germline CDR1 and CDR2 sequences are LGHDT and YNNKEL (reference sequence). J was trimmed by 3 bases and V by 1 base; bases with no gene match: 5. With iRepertoire HTBI primers and Arm-PCR of CDR3 regions, TCR beta libraries were built. One entry per CDR3 protein results from TCRdb running MiXCR on the multiplex PCR reads. The sample lists hundreds of thousands of distinct CDR3 sequences; less than 25% were seen once. This record belongs to a study of regulatory T cells in long-lasting Graves disease. Overall study: More than 5 years of antithyroid drugs with positive TSH receptor antibodies defined persistent Graves' disease.

Broader study findings: In persistent patients, shared public clonotypes (over 2,500) outnumbered those in new patients (roughly 1,000). Persistent cases favored TRBV28, TRBJ1-2 and TRBJ2-5.

As for time point: persistent/refractory GD, antithyroid drugs over 5 years with positive TRAb. PBMCs were the source of the RNA used for TCR sequencing. The material sequenced was peripheral blood mononuclear cells (PBMCs), taken when the disease was refractory, from a patient treated with antithyroid drugs. This clonotype was sampled from a female donor with Graves disease. This chain connects TRBV3-1 to TRBJ1-1; 7 bases line up with TRBD1. CDR3 DNA sequence: TGTGCCAGCAGCCAAGTTGGCAGGGGGTACACTGAAGCTTTCTTT. This sequence encodes CASSQVGRGYTEAFF.